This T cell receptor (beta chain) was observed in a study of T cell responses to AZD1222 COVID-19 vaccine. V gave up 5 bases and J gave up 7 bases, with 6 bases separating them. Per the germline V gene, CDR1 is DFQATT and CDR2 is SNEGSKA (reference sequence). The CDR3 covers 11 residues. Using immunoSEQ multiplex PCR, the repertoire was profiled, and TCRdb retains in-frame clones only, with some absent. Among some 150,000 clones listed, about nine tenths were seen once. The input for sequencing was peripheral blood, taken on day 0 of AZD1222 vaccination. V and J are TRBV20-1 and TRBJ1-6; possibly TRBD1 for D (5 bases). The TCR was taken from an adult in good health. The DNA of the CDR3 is TGCAGTGCTGGGGGGAATTCACCCCTCCACTTT. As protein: CSAGGNSPLHF.